This TCR beta chain was obtained from a study of human T cells and chemical hapten exposure. Overall study: Per-sample TCR yields varied mainly from small pooled library volume differences. Whole-study results and caveats: Clustering by CDR3 similarity yielded significantly more large clusters from expanded TCRs than controls. The number of TCRs above 1 in 1000 frequency did not change after DPC sensitization.

In TCRdb, the RACE reads were re-called with MiXCR into one record per CDR3 protein. The data hold 13,000 to 15,000 distinct CDR3 sequences, with about 15% observed a single time. Many counts were recorded for this clonotype. Its antigen remains unknown. Germline V gene sequence: CDR1 SNHLY, CDR2 FYNNEI. Trimming took off 2 bases at V and 0 bases at J, with 10 bases between the two ends. CDR3 length: 16 amino acids. The sample's time point: patch test 1, 2 weeks after DPC sensitization. Treatment denoted: therapeutic diphenylcyclopropenone sensitization with weekly scalp DPC. This chain joins TRBV2 and TRBJ2-2; a possible D gene is TRBD2 (5 bases). The sequence was obtained from a young woman with alopecia areata. Some clones in this sample may be carry-over from other donors' samples. Sequencing was performed on whole blood, taken in connection with sensitization to the hapten diphenylcyclopropenone (DPC). The CDR3 is CASSEWRNANTGELFF. The DNA of the CDR3 is TGTGCCAGCAGTGAATGGAGGAACGCGAACACCGGGGAGCTGTTTTTT.